These 32 T cell receptor beta chains share one sample of origin, sequenced in a study of CD8 T cells in Susac syndrome. RNA in amounts of about 0.5 to 1 ug was reverse transcribed with random hexamers. TCRdb recomputed calls from the immunoSEQ multiplex PCR reads with MiXCR, one row per CDR3 protein. This sample has about 130,000 distinct CDR3 sequences, with around 94% found just once. Material for sequencing was CD4+ T cells from PBMCs. The receptors derive from a human donor with multiple sclerosis.

The chain recombines TRBV6-1 with TRBJ1-2; a possible D gene is TRBD1 (6 bases). The CDR3 is 17 residues long. Trimming pared 7 bases from V and 4 bases from J, leaving 25 bases between. Per the germline V gene, CDR1 is MNHNS and CDR2 is SASEGT. Here the CDR3 reads CASTLRGSGSRSYGYTF. CDR3 in DNA: TGTGCCAGCACCCTGAGGGGGTCGGGTTCCCGGAGCTATGGCTACACCTTC.

J is TRBJ1-2 and V is TRBV18, with D possibly being TRBD1 (6 bases). The germline V gene encodes CDR1 KGHSH and CDR2 LQKENI. V was shortened by 3 bases and J by 8 bases, with 19 bases between the two germline ends. The CDR3 totals 15 residues. The CDR3 protein is CASSPLGTPIRGYTF. The CDR3 nucleotides are TGTGCCAGCTCACCCCTTGGGACACCCATTCGGGGCTACACCTTC.

The chain recombines TRBV18 with TRBJ2-1; 9 positions match TRBD1. CDR3 length: 15 amino acids. Trimming cost V 1 base and J 7 bases; bases outside gene matches: 5. Germline values: CDR1 KGHSH, CDR2 LQKENI. As DNA, the CDR3 is TGTGCCAGCTCACCACGGACAGGGGACCGTAATGAGCAGTTCTTC. This sequence encodes CASSPRTGDRNEQFF.

This chain uses TRBV21-1 with TRBJ1-2. TRBV21-1 is flagged as a pseudogene. CDR3 length: 13 amino acids. The CDR3 DNA sequence: TGTGCCAGCAGCAAAGGGACGGTGGGAGGCTACACCTTC. Translation gives CASSKGTVGGYTF.

The rearrangement uses TRBV23-1 and TRBJ1-5, with D unresolved. TRBV23-1 is sorted into the ORF group, with uncertain function. CDR3 length: 16 residues. The V gene lost 3 bases and the J gene lost 2 bases, with 14 bases spanning the gap. The CDR3 region is CASSHYGSSGNQPQHF. The CDR3 DNA sequence: TGCGCCAGCAGTCACTATGGCAGCTCTGGCAATCAGCCCCAGCATTTT.

The chain uses TRBV29-1 and TRBJ2-3; TRBD2 is a possible D gene (6 bases). CDR1 is SQVTM and CDR2 is ANQGSEA in the germline V gene. The V end lost 5 bases, the J end lost 1 base, and 7 bases lay between the germline ends. The CDR3 loop spans 12 amino acids. CDR3 nucleotide sequence: TGCAGCGTTTCGGGGGGCACAGATACGCAGTATTTT. This gives the protein CSVSGGTDTQYF.

The rearrangement uses TRBV6-1 and TRBJ2-5; D unresolved. CDR1 is MNHNS and CDR2 is SASEGT in the germline V gene. This CDR3 region has 12 residues. The ends were cut back, 4 bases at V and 10 bases at J, with 13 bases in the middle. The DNA for the CDR3 is TGTGCCAGCAGTGGGGTAGCTGGGAACCAGTACTTC. Protein: CASSGVAGNQYF.

About this clonotype itself: A junction end diverges from the germline sequence, so it may reflect a read error. V is TRBV19 and J is TRBJ2-2; D gene uncertain. The CDR3 is 16 residues long. Germline assignment: CDR1 LNHDA and CDR2 SQIVND (reference sequence). CDR3 in amino acids: CASSPWATSRSGELFF. The CDR3 coding sequence is TGTGCAAGTAGTCCTTGGGCCACTTCCAGGTCCGGGGAGCTGTTTTTT.

The chain joins TRBV6-2 or TRBV6-3 to TRBJ2-5, with TRBD2 matching 7 bases. CDR3 length: 14 amino acids. V lost 5 bases, J lost 7 bases, and 10 bases stayed unmatched. CDR1 MNHEY and CDR2 SVGEGT come from the germline V gene. This CDR3 reads CASSPGGWEGTQYF. In nucleotides, the CDR3 is TGTGCCAGCAGTCCCGGGGGTTGGGAGGGGACCCAGTACTTC.

This clonotype was observed a single time. The gene calls are TRBV19 and TRBJ1-3, with D hard to call. The germline gives CDR1 LNHDA, CDR2 SQIVND (reference sequence). V was cut by 5 bases and J by 0 bases, with 11 bases left in between. The CDR3 sequence is 15 residues long. The CDR3 loop reads CASSPDPSSGNTIYF. The CDR3 nucleotides read TGTGCCAGTAGTCCCGACCCTTCCTCTGGAAACACCATATATTTT.

This chain links TRBV29-1 with TRBJ1-1, with 9 bases aligning to TRBD1. CDR1 and CDR2 (germline): SQVTM, ANQGSEA. With V trimmed by 5 bases and J by 4 bases, 5 bases remained unmatched. This CDR3 region has 13 residues. This CDR3 is CSVSGQGVTEAFF. CDR3 nucleotides: TGCAGCGTTTCGGGACAGGGAGTCACTGAAGCTTTCTTT.

This clonotype was picked up one time. The gene calls are TRBV7-6 and TRBJ2-6, with D possibly TRBD2 on 5 matching bases. The CDR3 is 14 residues long. The V gene's germline CDR1 is SGHVS and CDR2 FNYEAQ. The V end lost 3 bases, the J end lost 2 bases, and 5 bases lay between the germline ends. DNA for the CDR3: TGTGCCAGCAGCTTCGGGGCTGGGGCCAACGTCCTGACTTTC. Translation gives CASSFGAGANVLTF.

J is TRBJ2-7 and V is TRBV12-3 or TRBV12-4, with D perhaps TRBD1 (5 bases). V was pared by 6 bases and J by 5 bases, with 8 bases between. This CDR3 comprises 11 residues. Here the CDR3 reads CASSSGNEQYF. As DNA, the CDR3 is TGTGCCAGCAGCTCAGGGAACGAGCAGTACTTC.

The chain links TRBV5-4 to TRBJ1-4, with D perhaps TRBD1 (5 bases). This CDR3 is built from 13 residues. The V gene lost 3 bases and the J gene lost 5 bases, with 8 bases spanning the gap. The V gene's germline CDR1 is SGHNT and CDR2 YYREEE (reference sequence). The CDR3 DNA is TGTGCCAGCAGCTACAGGTCAAATGAAAAACTGTTTTTT. Its translation is CASSYRSNEKLFF. Filled out from reference TRBV5-4 and TRBJ1-4, the complete variable domain reads ETGVTQSPTHLIKTRGQQVTLRCSSQSGHNTVSWYQQALGQGPQFIFQYYREEENGRGNFPPRFSGLQFPNYSSELNVNALELDDSALYLCASSYRSNEKLFFGSGTQLSVL.

The rearrangement uses TRBV7-9 and TRBJ2-1; TRBD2 is a possible D gene (5 bases). CDR1 is SEHNR, CDR2 FQNEAQ, per germline (reference sequence). There are 15 residues in the CDR3. Trimming removed 5 bases from V and 1 base from J, with 12 bases in between. This CDR3 reads CASSQGRRSYNEQFF. As DNA, the CDR3 is TGTGCCAGCAGCCAAGGCCGGAGGTCCTACAATGAGCAGTTCTTC. Combining the CDR3 with reference TRBV7-9 and TRBJ2-1 gives the whole variable domain DTGVSQNPRHKITKRGQNVTFRCDPISEHNRLYWYRQTLGQGPEFLTYFQNEAQLEKSRLLSDRFSAERPKGSFSTLEIQRTEQGDSAMYLCASSQGRRSYNEQFFGPGTRLTVL.

This chain links TRBV10-3 with TRBJ2-6; D possibly matches TRBD1 or TRBD2 (6 bases each). The CDR3 consists of 17 residues. The germline gives CDR1 ENHRY, CDR2 SYGVKD. Trimming took off 6 bases at V and 2 bases at J, with 17 bases between the two ends. The CDR3 region is CAIRGGQARPGANVLTF. The CDR3 nucleotides are TGTGCCATCAGGGGGGGACAAGCCCGTCCTGGGGCCAACGTCCTGACTTTC.

Here the CDR3 reads CASSIDRGDTEAFF. Here the CDR3 DNA reads TGTGCCAGTAGTATAGATCGGGGGGACACTGAAGCTTTCTTT. The V gene is TRBV19, the J gene TRBJ1-1; D might be TRBD1 (5 bases). The CDR3 has 14 residues. The germline V and J ends were trimmed by 0 bases and 3 bases, with 8 bases remaining between them. CDR1 is LNHDA and CDR2 is SQIVND in the germline V gene (reference sequence).

V gene TRBV30 combines with J gene TRBJ1-4; 7 bases match TRBD1. This CDR3 is built from 15 residues. From germline, CDR1 is GTSNPN and CDR2 SVGIG (reference sequence). Trimming took 1 base from V and 2 from J; bases not matched to a gene: 4. The CDR3 DNA sequence: TGTGCCTGGAGTGCAGGGGGGGGTACTAATGAAAAACTGTTTTTT. Its translation: CAWSAGGGTNEKLFF.

This chain joins TRBV12-3 or TRBV12-4 and TRBJ2-2, with D uncertain. CDR3 length: 13 residues. V lost 8 bases to trimming and J lost 1 base, with 8 bases between them. CDR3 nucleotide sequence: TGTGCCAGCTCGGCCCTGAACACCGGGGAGCTGTTTTTT. Protein product: CASSALNTGELFF.

The chain combines TRBV10-3 with TRBJ1-3; D gene uncertain. The CDR3 has 13 amino acids. Germline V gene lookup returns CDR1 ENHRY and CDR2 SYGVKD. Deletions cut 4 bases from V and 0 bases from J, with 4 bases between. CDR3 sequence reads: CAISGGSGNTIYF. CDR3 coding DNA: TGTGCCATCAGTGGGGGCTCTGGAAACACCATATATTTT.

This rearrangement joins TRBV20-1 to TRBJ2-3; D perhaps matches TRBD1 (5 bases). The germline V gene has CDR1 DFQATT and CDR2 SNEGSKA (reference sequence). V gave up 6 bases and J gave up 1 base, with 8 bases separating them. The length of the CDR3 is 12 residues. CDR3 in DNA: TGCAGTGCACCGACAGGCACAGATACGCAGTATTTT. It yields the protein CSAPTGTDTQYF.

The CDR3 nucleotides are TGCGCCAGCAGCCCGGGGGGCTCGAACACTGAAGCTTTCTTT. Translated, it gives CASSPGGSNTEAFF. This chain links TRBV5-1 with TRBJ1-1; tentative D call: TRBD1 (6 bases). The CDR3 consists of 14 residues. Germline CDR1 is SGHRS and CDR2 is YFSETQ. Trimming pared 4 bases from V and 1 base from J, leaving 11 bases between.

DNA of the CDR3: TGTGCTAGTGGTTTGAGGACGAATCAGCCCCAGCATTTT. It is translated as CASGLRTNQPQHF. The chain recombines TRBV12-5 with TRBJ1-5; unclear D gene. This CDR3 is built from 13 residues. Trimming shortened V by 2 bases and J by 4 bases, and 6 bases separated the two germline ends. Germline CDR1 reads LGHNT; CDR2 reads FRNRAP.

J is TRBJ1-4 and V is TRBV20-1, with D perhaps TRBD1 (5 bases). Trimming stripped 0 bases from V and 7 bases from J, with 18 bases between. CDR3 length equals 16 residues. Germline V gene lookup returns CDR1 DFQATT and CDR2 SNEGSKA (reference sequence). This chain's CDR3 is CSARERPGEKGEKLFF. Written as DNA, the CDR3 is TGCAGTGCTAGAGAGCGTCCGGGGGAGAAAGGTGAAAAACTGTTTTTT.

This clonotype was recorded only once. The J gene is TRBJ1-3, the V gene TRBV30; D uncertain. The CDR3 sequence is 14 residues long. Trimming took off 5 bases at V and 4 bases at J, with 15 bases between the two ends. The germline CDR1 and CDR2 sequences are GTSNPN and SVGIG (reference sequence). DNA for the CDR3: TGTGCCTGGTCTGAGAACCTGGCAGGAAACACCATATATTTT. It specifies CAWSENLAGNTIYF.

The J gene is TRBJ1-1, the V gene TRBV2; TRBD1 matches at 8 bases. V gave up 2 bases and J gave up 12 bases; unmatched junction bases: 2. The CDR3 loop spans 11 amino acids. CDR1 and CDR2 (germline): SNHLY, FYNNEI. CDR3 region: CASSEQGATFF. In DNA, the CDR3 is TGTGCCAGCAGTGAACAGGGGGCGACTTTCTTT.

The rearrangement joins TRBV12-3 or TRBV12-4 to TRBJ2-1; 7 positions match TRBD2. V trimming: 5 bases; J trimming: 5 bases; junction bases outside the gene matches: 6. CDR3 length: 14 residues. The CDR3 DNA reads as TGTGCCAGCAGTCCTCGGGGAGGGGACAATGAGCAGTTCTTC. As protein: CASSPRGGDNEQFF.

V and J are TRBV30 and TRBJ2-3, with D possibly TRBD1 on 6 matching bases. The CDR3 has 16 amino acids. CDR1 is GTSNPN, CDR2 SVGIG, per germline (reference sequence). V was cut by 1 base and J by 3 bases, with 17 bases left in between. For the CDR3, the DNA is TGTGCCTGGAGTGGCCTACAGGGTAGGAGGACAGATACGCAGTATTTT. It specifies CAWSGLQGRRTDTQYF.

The CDR3 reads CASSQDTGETQYF. CDR3 nucleotide sequence: TGTGCCAGCAGCCAAGATACGGGGGAGACCCAGTACTTC. The chain uses TRBV4-2 and TRBJ2-5, with D perhaps TRBD2 (5 bases). Between the trimmed V and J ends, which lost 0 bases and 5 bases, there was a span of 7 bases. Per germline, CDR1 LGHNA and CDR2 YNFKEQ. This CDR3 is built from 13 residues.

The V and J genes are TRBV3-1 and TRBJ2-7; a possible D gene is TRBD1 (6 bases). Germline CDR1 and CDR2: LGHDT and YNNKEL (reference sequence). V dropped 7 bases and J dropped 1 base, with 17 bases sitting between them. The CDR3 contains 15 residues. The CDR3 here is CASTDTQGQSYEQYF. In DNA, the CDR3 is TGTGCCAGCACCGATACGCAGGGGCAGTCCTACGAGCAGTACTTC.

The chain uses TRBV7-2 and TRBJ2-7; D perhaps matches TRBD2 (5 bases). Deletions cut 7 bases from V and 0 bases from J, with 13 bases between. The CDR3 spans 14 residues. In germline, CDR1 is SGHTA, CDR2 FQGNSA. The CDR3 here is CASTIRESSYEQYF. The CDR3 nucleotides read TGTGCCAGCACTATAAGGGAGAGCTCCTACGAGCAGTACTTC.

The rearrangement links TRBV6-2 or TRBV6-3 to TRBJ2-7, with 9 positions matching TRBD1. With 2 bases clipped from V and 5 bases from J, the junction kept 4 bases outside the gene matches. Germline lookup yields CDR1 MNHEY and CDR2 SVGEGT. The length of the CDR3 is 14 residues. In DNA, the CDR3 is TGTGCCAGCAGTTACAAGGGACAGGGACACGAGCAGTACTTC. Amino acids: CASSYKGQGHEQYF.